A selection of T cell receptor beta chains follows, all from one sample in a study of CXCR3-negative and CXCR3-positive naive CD8 T cells. Using the 5' RACE reads, TCRdb records one entry per CDR3 protein without DNA. This table lists roughly 100,000 distinct CDR3 sequences. Sequenced sample: naive CXCR3- CD8+ T cells from blood. All receptors derive from a human donor in good health. Some clones in this sample may be carry-over from other donors' samples. The CDR3 runs from the conserved cysteine through the conserved F or W.

>TRBJ2-7|TRBV29-1
CSVELSTTSYTFGYEQYF
>TRBJ1-2|TRBV7-9
CASMGATGGLDNYGYTF
>TRBJ1-3|TRBV20-1
CSARDQIGGNGNTIYF
>TRBJ1-1|TRBV29-1
CSVDLGDYTEAFF
>TRBJ2-1|TRBV5-1
CASSALGDRVRNEQFF
>TRBJ1-6|TRBV20-1
CSAMLGGSLSSYNSPLHF
>TRBJ2-7|TRBV6-5
CASSYSGLAGGNEQYF
>TRBJ2-1|TRBV9
CASSPFEAPDEQFF
>TRBJ2-1|TRBV12-3/TRBV12-4
CASSPTRQGDNEQFF
>TRBJ2-7|TRBV19
CASSNANSYEQYF
>TRBJ2-7|TRBV29-1
CSVEGGRGSYEQYF
>TRBJ1-2|TRBV12-3/TRBV12-4
CASSNRWDYGYTF
>TRBJ2-1|TRBV5-1
CASQDRNYNEQFF
>TRBJ1-1|TRBV29-1
CSVETVNTEAFF
>TRBJ2-7|TRBV14
CASSLSDQNYEPYF
>TRBJ2-7|TRBV7-9
CASSPSGTYEQYF
>TRBJ2-2|TRBV29-1
CSVERVAGRNTGELFF
>TRBJ1-1|TRBV29-1
CSVEGNTEAFF
>TRBJ1-5|TRBV2
CASKGQVNQPQHF
>TRBJ2-7|TRBV12-3/TRBV12-4
CASTLGVLEDEQYF
>TRBJ2-5|TRBV6-2/TRBV6-3
CASSYGLAGVQETQYF
>TRBJ2-1|TRBV5-5
CASSLGDREYNEQFF
>TRBJ1-2|TRBV6-5
CASSYSLEGGEDYGYTF
>TRBJ1-1|TRBV29-1
CSVDSAQGAITEAFF